The present TCR beta chain was sequenced within a study of OX40 agonist ivuxolimab in advanced cancers. Overall study findings and caveats: Both CD4+ and CD8+ T cell populations in blood had undergone clonal expansion by week 6 at 0.1 to 3.0 mg/kg. Also showing low normalized T-cell clonal expansion were some of the nonresponders. The average count of expanded clones was higher among CD8+ T cells than among CD4+.

The CDR3 contains 16 residues. Comments on this clone: Its antigen is not known.

Assay: immunoSEQ multiplex PCR; the TCRdb copy retains only in-frame clones and omits some. The sample yields approximately 82,000 clones, 75% to 90% seen once. Sequenced here: CD4+ or CD8+ T cells sorted from blood, sampled in a trial of the OX40 agonist ivuxolimab. V is TRBV21-1 and J is TRBJ2-7; the D call in the table, TRBD2, was not verified against the DNA. TRBV21-1 constitutes a pseudogene. The TCR comes from an adult with an advanced solid tumor such as melanoma, head and neck, liver or kidney cancer. The CDR3 region has the DNA TGTGCCAGCAGCAAAGAGGTAGCGGGGGGTTACGACGAGCAGTACTTC. Protein product: CASSKEVAGGYDEQYF.